This T cell receptor beta chain is drawn from a study of shared clonotypes between healthy human individuals. Assay used: immunoSEQ multiplex PCR; TCRdb lists only in-frame clones, some missing. The data contain more than 1 million clones, 70% to 80% of them singletons. Comment on this clone: Its antigen is currently unknown.

V lost 4 bases and J lost 8, with 13 bases in between. The germline V gene encodes CDR1 SGHRS and CDR2 YFSETQ. The CDR3 is 13 residues long. The study, taken as a whole, reports: Unshared clonotypes carried lower generation probabilities than those common to all four donors.

The sequence derives from a man between 18 and 29 years old in good health. Some clones in this sample may be carry-over from other donors' samples. Sequencing used memory CD4+ T cells from PBMCs. Stated subset: CD45RA-negative fraction. The gene calls are TRBV5-1 and TRBJ2-4, with TRBD2 as a possible D gene (6 bases). CDR3 DNA: TGCGCCAGCAGCCCCGGACCGGGGGACATTCAGTACTTC. It yields the protein CASSPGPGDIQYF.